This TCR beta chain was identified during a study of T cell repertoires in cytomegalovirus infection. About the study: Public TCR beta signatures indicated both CMV infection and matching HLA type.

The CDR3 extends over 20 amino acids. With 1 base removed from V and 5 bases from J, the gap between germline ends came to 32 bases. The germline CDR1 and CDR2 sequences are DFQATT and SNEGSKA (reference sequence). Each CDR3 protein gets one entry after TCRdb re-called the reads with MiXCR. The sample contains over 95,000 distinct CDR3 sequences, under 35% of which appear only once. This clonotype has just one count. As yet, its antigen is unknown. The sequence was collected from a human donor in good health (CMV status not recorded). Some clones in this sample may be carry-over from other donors' samples. The J gene is TRBJ2-5, the V gene TRBV20-1; either TRBD1 or TRBD2 may fit D (6 bases each). The sequencing here drew on CD8+ T cells from cultured PBMCs, taken from culture after CMV antigen stimulation. The CDR3, as DNA: TGCAGTGCTAGAGGGGAGGTGTCAATATTGCCGTCAAGGGGGAGGGAGACCCAGTACTTC. It translates to CSARGEVSILPSRGRETQYF.